This T cell receptor (beta chain) was sequenced in a study of post-analysis software for immune sequencing data. Study conclusions and caveats: With F measure, samples from one preparation batch clustered together strongly. Five TRBV segments, including TRBV5-6, TRBV5-1 and TRBV20-1, were more frequent in patients than controls.

This CDR3 has 13 amino acids. Per the germline V gene, CDR1 is MDHEN and CDR2 is SYDVKM. Sequencing libraries made from TCR beta cDNA carried unique molecular identifiers. Using its own MiXCR run on the PCR reads, TCRdb lists one record per CDR3 protein. The profile shows roughly 570,000 distinct CDR3 sequences, roughly 34% of them singletons. On this clonotype itself: What it binds is unknown.

Sequenced input: blood. The V and J genes are TRBV28 and TRBJ2-1; perhaps TRBD2 as D (5 bases). The J call may be mistaken, given a closer DNA end match to TRBJ2-7. This receptor was obtained from a girl between 2 and 17 years old with multiple sclerosis. CDR3 nucleotides: TGTGCCAGCAGTTTATGGAGGGCCAATGAGCAGTACTTC. This encodes CASSLWRANEQYF.